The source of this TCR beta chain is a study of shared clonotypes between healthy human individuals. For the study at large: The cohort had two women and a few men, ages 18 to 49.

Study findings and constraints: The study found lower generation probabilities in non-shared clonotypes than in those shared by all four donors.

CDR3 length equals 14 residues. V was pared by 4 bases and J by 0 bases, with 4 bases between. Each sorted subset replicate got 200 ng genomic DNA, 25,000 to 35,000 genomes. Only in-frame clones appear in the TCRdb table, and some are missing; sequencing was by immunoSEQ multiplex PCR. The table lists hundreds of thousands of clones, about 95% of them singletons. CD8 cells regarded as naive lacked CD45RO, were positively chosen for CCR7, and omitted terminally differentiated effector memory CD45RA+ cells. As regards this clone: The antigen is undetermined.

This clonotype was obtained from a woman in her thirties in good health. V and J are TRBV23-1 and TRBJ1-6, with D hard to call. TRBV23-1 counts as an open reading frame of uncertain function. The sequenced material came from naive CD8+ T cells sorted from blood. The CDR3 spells CASSRSSYNSPLHF. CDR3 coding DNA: TGCGCCAGCAGTCGGAGCTCCTATAATTCACCCCTCCACTTT.